A selection of T cell receptor beta chains follows, all from one sample in a study of technical replicates of blood from several donors. Libraries were prepared by immunoSEQ multiplex PCR; TCRdb keeps only in-frame clonotypes and omits some of them. This sample has about 66,000 clones, with roughly 90% found just once. Sequenced material: PBMCs. All receptors derive from a human donor in good health. Some clones in this sample may be carry-over from other donors' samples. Each CDR3 is given with its conserved first and last residue. A D gene is named only where the DNA matches it firmly. The size field is filled for only some rows; it gives once, few, many or a size class.

D gene	V gene	clone size	J gene	CDR3 protein	CDR3 DNA
-	TRBV7-7	-	TRBJ2-5	CASSAGPAQYF	TGTGCCAGCAGCGCGGGCCCGGCCCAGTACTTC
-	TRBV11-2	-	TRBJ2-2	CAGSGPANTGELFF	TGTGCCGGCAGCGGGCCAGCGAACACCGGGGAGCTGTTTTTT
TRBD2	TRBV5-1	-	TRBJ2-7	CASSLSGGGSYEQYF	TGCGCCAGCAGCTTGAGCGGGGGGGGATCCTACGAGCAGTACTTC
-	TRBV15	-	TRBJ2-2	CATSRERLPGELFF	TGTGCCACCAGCAGGGAGAGGCTCCCCGGGGAGCTGTTTTTT
TRBD2	TRBV10-3	-	TRBJ2-5	CAISEWLAGGRETQYF	TGTGCCATCAGTGAGTGGCTAGCGGGGGGGCGAGAGACCCAGTACTTC
-	TRBV7-9	-	TRBJ1-2	CASSRENYGYTF	TGTGCCAGCAGCCGGGAAAACTATGGCTACACCTTC
TRBD2	TRBV19	-	TRBJ2-3	CASHSGGAIDTQYF	TGTGCCAGTCATAGCGGGGGGGCCATAGATACGCAGTATTTT
-	TRBV27	-	TRBJ1-5	CASSLTENQPQHF	TGTGCCAGCAGTTTAACCGAGAACCAGCCCCAGCATTTT
TRBD2	TRBV7-3	-	TRBJ2-1	CASSAGLASSNEQFF	TGTGCCAGCAGCGCCGGACTAGCTAGTTCCAATGAGCAGTTCTTC
-	TRBV5-1	few	TRBJ2-2	CASSFRGKDGELFF	TGCGCCAGCAGCTTCCGGGGGAAGGACGGGGAGCTGTTTTTT
TRBD2	TRBV29-1	-	TRBJ2-5	CSVPLRGSIQETQYF	TGCAGCGTCCCCTTGCGGGGGTCGATACAAGAGACCCAGTACTTC
-	TRBV4-1	-	TRBJ2-7	CASSQEEGASSYEQYF	TGCGCCAGCAGCCAAGAGGAGGGGGCGAGCTCCTACGAGCAGTACTTC
-	TRBV5-1	-	TRBJ1-1	CASSSDSLYTEAFF	TGCGCCAGCAGCTCGGACAGTCTATACACTGAAGCTTTCTTT
TRBD1	TRBV6-1	-	TRBJ2-5	CASSGGGQGRIQYF	TGTGCCAGCAGTGGAGGGGGACAGGGGAGGATCCAGTACTTC
TRBD1	TRBV5-6	-	TRBJ1-5	CASSLGGTGYQPQHF	TGTGCCAGCAGCTTGGGTGGGACAGGGTACCAGCCCCAGCATTTT
-	TRBV5-1	-	TRBJ2-3	CASSLVGRAADTQYF	TGCGCCAGCAGCTTGGTGGGTCGCGCGGCAGATACGCAGTATTTT
-	TRBV6-1	once	TRBJ2-7	CASSEIVARHSYEQYF	TGTGCCAGCAGTGAAATAGTAGCGCGACACTCCTACGAGCAGTACTTC
-	TRBV10-3	-	TRBJ1-1	CAIKSSNSRRAATEAFF	TGTGCCATCAAGAGTTCCAACTCTCGCAGGGCGGCCACTGAAGCTTTCTTT
TRBD1	TRBV5-6	-	TRBJ2-4	CASSNIGGVWVKNIQYF	TGTGCCAGCAGCAATATAGGGGGCGTCTGGGTCAAAAACATTCAGTACTTC
TRBD2	TRBV5-4	-	TRBJ2-3	CASSLSQRGGRTDTQYF	TGTGCCAGCAGCTTGTCCCAGCGGGGGGGCCGCACAGATACGCAGTATTTT
TRBD1	TRBV27	-	TRBJ2-7	CASSRTGKGYEQYF	TGTGCCAGCAGTCGGACAGGGAAAGGTTACGAGCAGTACTTC
TRBD2	TRBV4-2	-	TRBJ2-7	CASSQEWLAGGYEQYF	TGTGCCAGCAGCCAAGAGTGGCTAGCGGGGGGTTACGAGCAGTACTTC